These 26 T cell receptor beta chains came from one sample sequenced in a study of T cell repertoires in cytomegalovirus infection. No antigen is known for these receptors. TCRdb re-derived calls from the reads in MiXCR, one entry per CDR3 protein. This sample has about 480,000 distinct CDR3 sequences, with roughly a third found just once. Source: cultured PBMCs, taken from culture after CMV antigen stimulation. These receptors all come from a human donor in good health (CMV status not recorded). Some clones in this sample may be carry-over from other donors' samples.

This clonotype was observed a handful of times. The chain joins TRBV7-6 to TRBJ2-1; TRBD2 matches 8 bases. The CDR3 sequence is 17 residues long. Germline CDR1 is SGHVS and CDR2 is FNYEAQ. The trim removed 2 bases at V and 0 bases at J, leaving 6 bases unmatched. Here the CDR3 reads CASSLWLAGFSYNEQFF. The DNA of the CDR3 is TGTGCCAGCAGCTTATGGCTAGCGGGTTTCTCCTACAATGAGCAGTTCTTC. The full variable domain, in which reference TRBV7-6 and TRBJ2-1 provide the parts outside the CDR3, is GAGVSQSPRYKVTKRGQDVALRCDPISGHVSLYWYRQALGQGPEFLTYFNYEAQQDKSGLPNDRFSAERPEGSISTLTIQRTEQRDSAMYRCASSLWLAGFSYNEQFFGPGTRLTVL.

This clonotype has just a few counts. The chain recombines TRBV12-3 or TRBV12-4 with TRBJ1-3; unclear D gene. V lost 6 bases, J lost 6 bases, and 12 bases lay in between. The CDR3 has 13 residues. The CDR3 sequence is CASRPLSENTIYF. In nucleotides, the CDR3 is TGTGCCAGCAGGCCTTTGAGTGAAAACACCATATATTTT.

This rearrangement joins TRBV7-9 to TRBJ2-1, with TRBD2 matching over 10 bases. Germline CDR1 is SEHNR and CDR2 is FQNEAQ (reference sequence). CDR3 length: 17 residues. Trimming at V came to 5 bases and at J to 6 bases, leaving 13 bases not matched to a gene. CDR3 residues: CASSPGALAGVVNEQFF. DNA for the CDR3: TGTGCCAGCAGCCCGGGGGCGCTAGCGGGAGTGGTCAATGAGCAGTTCTTC.

V is TRBV9 and J is TRBJ2-7, with 8 nucleotides matching TRBD2. CDR3 length: 17 residues. Germline trimming cut 0 bases from V and 5 bases from J; bases unmatched to any gene: 13. From germline, CDR1 is SGDLS and CDR2 YYNGEE. The CDR3 nucleotides read TGTGCCAGCAGCGTAGGGGGTAGCGGGGCGGAGAAGGACGAGCAGTACTTC. Its translation is CASSVGGSGAEKDEQYF. Together with reference TRBV9 and TRBJ2-7, the CDR3 gives the full variable domain: DSGVTQTPKHLITATGQRVTLRCSPRSGDLSVYWYQQSLDQGLQFLIQYYNGEERAKGNILERFSAQQFPDLHSELNLSSLELGDSALYFCASSVGGSGAEKDEQYFGPGTRLTVT.

This clonotype has more than one count but fewer than ten. The rearrangement uses TRBV10-3 and TRBJ1-5; possible D gene TRBD1, 5 bases. With 0 bases removed from V and 4 bases from J, the gap between germline ends came to 13 bases. Germline CDR1 reads ENHRY; CDR2 reads SYGVKD. The CDR3 runs to 16 residues. The CDR3 spells CAISESSQGGNQPQHF. CDR3 sequence (DNA): TGTGCCATCAGTGAGTCGAGCCAGGGTGGAAATCAGCCCCAGCATTTT.

The chain joins TRBV7-2 to TRBJ2-5; D is possibly TRBD1 (8 bases). Per the germline V gene, CDR1 is SGHTA and CDR2 is FQGNSA. The length of the CDR3 is 15 residues. Deletions cut 5 bases from V and 5 bases from J, with 18 bases between. The CDR3 loop reads CASSVTGGGRETQYF. CDR3 bases: TGTGCCAGCAGCGTCACAGGGGGGGGCAGGGAGACCCAGTACTTC.

The chain combines TRBV15 with TRBJ1-2; D is possibly TRBD1 (6 bases). Trimming took 3 bases from V and 3 from J, leaving 8 bases between them. The CDR3 is 13 amino acids. Per the germline V gene, CDR1 is LNHNV and CDR2 is YYDKDF (reference sequence). This chain's CDR3 is CATSREGDYGYTF. CDR3 DNA: TGTGCCACCAGCAGGGAGGGGGACTATGGCTACACCTTC.

This clonotype has ten or more counts. This rearrangement joins TRBV6-2 or TRBV6-3 to TRBJ2-4; the D gene is possibly TRBD2 (6 bases). The length of the CDR3 is 15 residues. Per germline, CDR1 MNHEY and CDR2 SVGEGT. V shed 2 bases and J shed 6 bases, with 14 bases lying between them. The CDR3 loop reads CASSYGSGPGNIQYF. For the CDR3, the DNA is TGTGCCAGCAGTTACGGCAGCGGGCCCGGAAACATTCAGTACTTC.

The rearrangement uses TRBV4-3 and TRBJ1-4; D is uncertain. There are 15 residues in the CDR3. V was pared by 0 bases and J by 4 bases, with 9 bases between. Germline loops: CDR1 LGHNA, CDR2 YSLEER. In DNA, the CDR3 is TGCGCCAGCAGCCAAGATCCAGTTTTTAATGAAAAACTGTTTTTT. Protein: CASSQDPVFNEKLFF.

This clonotype was observed a few times. The V and J genes are TRBV14 and TRBJ2-1; D might be TRBD1 (6 bases). The CDR3 loop spans 16 amino acids. V was clipped by 1 base and J by 5 bases, with 15 bases between them. Germline V gene sequence: CDR1 SGHDN, CDR2 FVKESK. The DNA for the CDR3 is TGTGCCAGCAGCCAAGGTTCAGGGGCGGTACACAATGAGCAGTTCTTC. It is translated as CASSQGSGAVHNEQFF. The full variable domain, in which reference TRBV14 and TRBJ2-1 provide the parts outside the CDR3, is EAGVTQFPSHSVIEKGQTVTLRCDPISGHDNLYWYRRVMGKEIKFLLHFVKESKQDESGMPNNRFLAERTGGTYSTLKVQPAELEDSGVYFCASSQGSGAVHNEQFFGPGTRLTVL.

The CDR3 loop reads CASSVSVGTSGRVDYNEQFF. In nucleotides, the CDR3 is TGTGCCAGCAGTGTATCGGTGGGGACTAGCGGGAGAGTCGACTACAATGAGCAGTTCTTC. The rearrangement links TRBV2 to TRBJ2-1; 14 bases are shared with TRBD2. Germline V gene data show CDR1 as SNHLY and CDR2 as FYNNEI. V lost 4 bases and J lost 3; bases outside the gene matches: 14. This CDR3 comprises 20 residues.

This clonotype was observed a few times. The chain uses TRBV24-1 and TRBJ2-1, with 12 bases lining up with TRBD2. The CDR3 extends over 14 amino acids. Germline loops: CDR1 KGHDR, CDR2 SFDVKD. Unmatched junction bases numbered 5, after V lost 0 bases and J lost 15 bases. CDR3: CATSDLETSGRRFF. CDR3 DNA: TGTGCCACCAGTGATTTGGAGACTAGCGGGAGAAGGTTCTTC.

This clonotype was seen many times. This chain connects TRBV20-1 to TRBJ2-7; 9 positions match TRBD1. The V gene's germline CDR1 is DFQATT and CDR2 SNEGSKA (reference sequence). V was clipped by 0 bases and J by 5 bases; unmatched bases: 8. The CDR3 extends over 15 amino acids. The CDR3 sequence: CSAREIPGQGNEQYF. In nucleotides, the CDR3 is TGCAGTGCTAGAGAAATCCCGGGACAGGGCAACGAGCAGTACTTC.

The chain employs TRBV7-9 and TRBJ2-3; 8 positions agree with TRBD2. The CDR3 has 17 amino acids. Germline V gives CDR1 SEHNR, CDR2 FQNEAQ (reference sequence). Trimming took 3 bases from V and 1 from J; bases not matched to a gene: 9. The CDR3 here is CASSLPRTSRGTDTQYF. The CDR3 nucleotides are TGTGCCAGCAGCTTGCCCCGGACTAGCCGGGGCACAGATACGCAGTATTTT.

This clonotype was found many times. The gene calls are TRBV7-2 and TRBJ1-4; maybe TRBD1 (6 bases). Germline assignment: CDR1 SGHTA and CDR2 FQGNSA. The CDR3 length is 14 residues. With 5 bases removed from V and 4 bases from J, the gap between germline ends came to 11 bases. In DNA form, the CDR3 reads TGTGCCAGCAGCCCGACAGGCGATAATGAAAAACTGTTTTTT. It codes for CASSPTGDNEKLFF.

This clonotype was counted once. The rearrangement links TRBV20-1 to TRBJ1-2; D remains unclear. V lost 5 bases and J lost 8, with 12 bases in between. Germline V gives CDR1 DFQATT, CDR2 SNEGSKA (reference sequence). The CDR3 covers 11 residues. Written as DNA, the CDR3 is TGCAGTGCTCCGGACCTACACGGCTACACCTTC. It codes for CSAPDLHGYTF.

The rearrangement uses TRBV12-3 or TRBV12-4 and TRBJ1-1; D is unclear. V was trimmed by 2 bases and J by 0 bases, leaving 13 bases between them. This CDR3 contains 16 residues. The DNA for the CDR3 is TGTGCCAGCAGTTTAAGGATGGCAGACATGAACACTGAAGCTTTCTTT. Translated, it gives CASSLRMADMNTEAFF.

J is TRBJ2-1 and V is TRBV20-1, with 8 bases lining up with TRBD2. Unmatched junction bases numbered 13, after V lost 5 bases and J lost 10 bases. This CDR3 comprises 14 residues. Germline CDR1 is DFQATT and CDR2 is SNEGSKA (reference sequence). The CDR3 DNA is TGCAGTGCTCCGCGGACTAGCCGGCCAAGGGAGCAGTTCTTC. Encoded protein: CSAPRTSRPREQFF.

The table lists this clonotype with a few counts. The chain joins TRBV7-9 to TRBJ1-6; 10 positions match TRBD1. Germline assignment: CDR1 SEHNR and CDR2 FQNEAQ (reference sequence). This CDR3 has 15 residues. The J segment lost 10 bases and the V segment lost 2 bases, leaving 5 bases of the junction unmatched. CDR3 sequence: CASSLQGTGDSPLHF. The CDR3 DNA follows: TGTGCCAGCAGCTTACAAGGGACAGGGGACTCACCCCTCCACTTT.

The chain combines TRBV4-3 with TRBJ2-2; D is perhaps TRBD1 or TRBD2 (5 bases each). Germline V gene data show CDR1 as LGHNA and CDR2 as YSLEER. This CDR3 region has 12 residues. Trimming pared 2 bases from V and 12 bases from J, leaving 10 bases between. In nucleotides, the CDR3 is TGCGCCAGCAGCCAATCGATGGGACAGCTGTTTTTT. It specifies CASSQSMGQLFF.

V usage is TRBV6-2 or TRBV6-3 and J usage is TRBJ2-4; perhaps TRBD1 as D (5 bases). Trimming removed 6 bases at V and 0 bases at J, with 12 bases between. From germline, CDR1 is MNHEY and CDR2 SVGEGT. The CDR3 runs 15 residues. The CDR3 region has the DNA TGTGCCAGCAGCCCAAATCAGGGAGCCAAAAACATTCAGTACTTC. Translation: CASSPNQGAKNIQYF.

This clonotype was observed a few times. The CDR3 coding sequence is TGTGCCAGTAGTCCTAGGACTAGCGGGAGTTACGCCTACAATGAGCAGTTCTTC. Its translation is CASSPRTSGSYAYNEQFF. V usage is TRBV19 and J usage is TRBJ2-1; 13 positions match TRBD2. The CDR3 is 18 amino acids. J was trimmed by 2 bases and V by 5 bases; bases with no gene match: 9. Looked up from germline, CDR1 is LNHDA and CDR2 is SQIVND (reference sequence).

This clonotype was detected ten times or more. The rearrangement joins TRBV30 to TRBJ2-1, with TRBD2 identical over 9 bases. The CDR3 consists of 15 residues. The J segment lost 4 bases and the V segment lost 2 bases, leaving 6 bases of the junction unmatched. CDR1 is GTSNPN, CDR2 SVGIG, per germline (reference sequence). In nucleotides, the CDR3 is TGTGCCTGGAGTTTGCTAGCGGGATCGTACAATGAGCAGTTCTTC. Protein product: CAWSLLAGSYNEQFF.

The V and J genes are TRBV7-2 and TRBJ2-2, with 8 bases aligning to TRBD2. Trimming cost V 1 base and J 0 bases; bases outside gene matches: 7. Germline CDR1 reads SGHTA; CDR2 reads FQGNSA. This CDR3 has 18 residues. CDR3 amino acids: CASSLEPSGYSNTGELFF. CDR3 DNA sequence: TGTGCCAGCAGCTTAGAACCTAGCGGGTATTCGAACACCGGGGAGCTGTTTTTT. The full variable domain, its missing parts supplied by reference TRBV7-2 and TRBJ2-2, is GAGVSQSPSNKVTEKGKDVELRCDPISGHTALYWYRQSLGQGLEFLIYFQGNSAPDKSGLPSDRFSAERTGGSVSTLTIQRTQQEDSAVYLCASSLEPSGYSNTGELFFGEGSRLTVL.

This sequence joins TRBV29-1 and TRBJ2-6, with 7 bases that match TRBD2. The CDR3 totals 14 residues. Looked up from germline, CDR1 is SQVTM and CDR2 is ANQGSEA. CDR3 sequence: CTWGGTSGANVLTF. The CDR3 DNA is TGCACCTGGGGGGGGACCTCTGGGGCCAACGTCCTGACTTTC.

The rearrangement uses TRBV19 and TRBJ2-2; TRBD2 matches at 7 bases. J lost 3 bases, V lost 4 bases, and 8 bases had no gene match. The CDR3 contains 16 residues. The germline V gene has CDR1 LNHDA and CDR2 SQIVND (reference sequence). This CDR3 reads CASSRGGGRDTGELFF. DNA for the CDR3: TGTGCCAGTAGTAGGGGCGGGGGACGGGACACCGGGGAGCTGTTTTTT.